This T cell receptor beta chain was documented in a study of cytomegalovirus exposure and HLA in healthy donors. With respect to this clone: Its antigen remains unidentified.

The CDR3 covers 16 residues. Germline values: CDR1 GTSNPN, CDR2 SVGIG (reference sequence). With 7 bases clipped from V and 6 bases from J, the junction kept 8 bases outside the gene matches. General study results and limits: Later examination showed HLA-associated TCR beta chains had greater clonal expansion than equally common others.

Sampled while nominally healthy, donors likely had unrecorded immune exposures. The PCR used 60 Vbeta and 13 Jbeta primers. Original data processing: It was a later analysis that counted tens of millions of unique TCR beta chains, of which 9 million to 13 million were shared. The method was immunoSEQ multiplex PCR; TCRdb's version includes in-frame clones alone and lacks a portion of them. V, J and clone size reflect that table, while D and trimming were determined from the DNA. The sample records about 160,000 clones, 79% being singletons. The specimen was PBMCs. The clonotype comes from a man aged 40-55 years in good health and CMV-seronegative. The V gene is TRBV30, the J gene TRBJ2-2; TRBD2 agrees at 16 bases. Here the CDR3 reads CASTGTSGRGAGELFF. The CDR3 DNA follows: TGTGCCTCTACCGGGACTAGCGGGAGGGGAGCCGGGGAGCTGTTTTTT.